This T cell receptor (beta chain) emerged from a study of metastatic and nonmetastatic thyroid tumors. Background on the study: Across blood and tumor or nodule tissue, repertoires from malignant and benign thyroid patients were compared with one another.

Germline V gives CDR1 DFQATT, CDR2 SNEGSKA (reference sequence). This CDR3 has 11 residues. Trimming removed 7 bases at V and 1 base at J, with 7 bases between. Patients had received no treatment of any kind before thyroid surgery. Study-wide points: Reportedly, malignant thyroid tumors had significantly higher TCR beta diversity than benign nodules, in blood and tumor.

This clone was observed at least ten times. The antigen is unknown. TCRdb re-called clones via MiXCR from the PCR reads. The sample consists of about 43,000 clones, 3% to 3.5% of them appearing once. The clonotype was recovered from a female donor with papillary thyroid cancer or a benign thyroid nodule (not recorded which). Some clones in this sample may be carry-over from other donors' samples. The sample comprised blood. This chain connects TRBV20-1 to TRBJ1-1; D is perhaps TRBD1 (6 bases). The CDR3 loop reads CSVQGNTEAFF. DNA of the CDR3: TGCAGTGTACAGGGGAACACTGAAGCTTTCTTT.